These 22 T cell receptor beta chains came from one sample sequenced in a study of blood T cell repertoires in COVID-19. Clones were read by immunoSEQ multiplex PCR, and TCRdb kept only the in-frame ones, dropping some. The sample holds some 190,000 clones, 84% seen once. Sequencing input: peripheral blood. The receptors derive from a woman older than 75 with COVID-19, enrolled during active disease.

The gene calls are TRBV19 and TRBJ2-2, with D perhaps matching TRBD1 (6 bases). V lost 8 bases and J lost 5, with 15 bases in between. This CDR3 contains 14 residues. Germline V gene sequence: CDR1 LNHDA, CDR2 SQIVND (reference sequence). CDR3 protein: CASFRGSGTGELFF. For the CDR3, the DNA is TGTGCCAGTTTTAGGGGGTCTGGAACCGGGGAGCTGTTTTTT.

DNA of the CDR3: TGTGCCAGCTTTGGGCGAATGAGCTCCTACAATGAGCAGTTCTTC. Its protein product is CASFGRMSSYNEQFF. The chain recombines TRBV28 with TRBJ2-1; D not resolved. Germline V gene sequence: CDR1 MDHEN, CDR2 SYDVKM. Trimming cost V 8 bases and J 0 bases, with 14 bases left between them. The CDR3 is made up of 15 amino acids.

V gene TRBV5-1 combines with J gene TRBJ2-2; tentative D call: TRBD1 (6 bases). V was cut by 2 bases and J by 4 bases, with 15 bases left in between. Germline V gene sequence: CDR1 SGHRS, CDR2 YFSETQ. This CDR3 is 16 amino acids long. In nucleotides, the CDR3 is TGCGCCAGCAGCTTAAACCCAGGGGATTCCACCGGGGAGCTGTTTTTT. Protein sequence: CASSLNPGDSTGELFF.

Details on this clone: Other DNA sequences within the sample encode an identical CDR3. The gene calls are TRBV28 and TRBJ1-1, with a tentative D call TRBD1 (5 bases). The V gene lost 3 bases and the J gene lost 4 bases, with 6 bases spanning the gap. This CDR3 spans 12 amino acids. Germline V gene sequence: CDR1 MDHEN, CDR2 SYDVKM. The CDR3 sequence: CASSFQGTEAFF. DNA for the CDR3: TGTGCCAGCAGTTTCCAGGGCACTGAAGCTTTCTTT.

The genes are TRBV5-1 and TRBJ2-1, with 8 bases matching TRBD2. The CDR3 has 15 residues. From germline, CDR1 is SGHRS and CDR2 YFSETQ. V was clipped by 0 bases and J by 6 bases; unmatched bases: 5. CDR3 protein: CASSLGGGGLNEQFF. Written as DNA, the CDR3 is TGCGCCAGCAGCTTGGGAGGCGGGGGGCTCAATGAGCAGTTCTTC.

The rearrangement uses TRBV9 and TRBJ2-5; D is possibly TRBD2 (5 bases). Trimming removed 0 bases at V and 5 bases at J, with 14 bases between. CDR3 length equals 15 residues. Germline V CDR1 and CDR2: SGDLS, YYNGEE. CDR3 DNA: TGTGCCAGCAGCGTAGTGGCCCACTGGAGGGAGACCCAGTACTTC. This translates into CASSVVAHWRETQYF.

The chain uses TRBV3-1 (or the pseudogene TRBV3-2) and TRBJ2-2; 10 nucleotides line up with TRBD1. V trimming: 4 bases; J trimming: 6 bases; junction bases outside the gene matches: 5. Germline values: CDR1 LGHDT, CDR2 YNNKEL (reference sequence). The CDR3 covers 15 residues. DNA of the CDR3: TGTGCCAGCAGCCGGGGACAGGGGTTTCCCGGGGAGCTGTTTTTT. This sequence encodes CASSRGQGFPGELFF.

The chain joins TRBV28 to TRBJ1-2; the D is unclear. Germline CDR1 and CDR2: MDHEN and SYDVKM. This CDR3 is 11 amino acids long. The germline V and J ends were trimmed by 4 bases and 3 bases, with 3 bases remaining between them. CDR3 sequence: CASSSDYGYTF. CDR3 in DNA: TGTGCCAGCAGTTCCGACTATGGCTACACCTTC.

CDR3 amino acids: CASGLLAGGPGEQYF. The CDR3, as DNA: TGTGCCAGCGGCCTACTAGCGGGGGGGCCGGGCGAGCAGTACTTC. The chain has TRBV21-1 and TRBJ2-7; no DNA check was done on the table's D call, TRBD2. TRBV21-1 is annotated as a pseudogene. This CDR3 contains 15 residues.

The chain links TRBV7-9 to TRBJ1-5; no clear D. Germline loops: CDR1 SEHNR, CDR2 FQNEAQ (reference sequence). The V end lost 5 bases, the J end lost 1 base, and 9 bases lay between the germline ends. The CDR3 extends over 14 amino acids. CDR3 loop: CASSAWESNQPQHF. The CDR3 region has the DNA TGTGCCAGCAGCGCATGGGAGAGCAATCAGCCCCAGCATTTT.

The gene calls are TRBV27 and TRBJ1-4; TRBD1 matches 9 bases. CDR3 length: 17 residues. V gave up 7 bases and J gave up 3 bases; unmatched junction bases: 12. CDR1 is MNHEY, CDR2 SMNVEV, per germline (reference sequence). The CDR3 spells CASKNTGGNISNEKLFF. DNA for the CDR3: TGTGCCAGCAAGAACACAGGGGGCAATATATCTAATGAAAAACTGTTTTTT.

The rearrangement uses TRBV14 and TRBJ1-2; D remains unclear. Per the germline V gene, CDR1 is SGHDN and CDR2 is FVKESK. The CDR3 has 13 residues. Trimming removed 1 base at V and 3 bases at J, with 6 bases between. In DNA, the CDR3 is TGTGCCAGCAGCCAAGGCCAGGACTATGGCTACACCTTC. Amino acid sequence: CASSQGQDYGYTF.

This sequence joins TRBV7-3 and TRBJ2-3; 12 nucleotides agree with TRBD2. Germline V gives CDR1 SGHTA, CDR2 FQGTGA. V shed 6 bases and J 6 bases; nucleotides not matched to a gene: 7. The CDR3 extends over 15 amino acids. CDR3 coding DNA: TGTGCCAGCAGTGCGGGACTAGCGGGCTTCGATACGCAGTATTTT. Translation: CASSAGLAGFDTQYF.

J is TRBJ1-1 and V is TRBV4-1, with D unclear. CDR1 and CDR2 from the germline V gene are MGHRA and YSYEKL. The CDR3 is 15 residues long. The V and J ends lost 4 bases and 2 bases respectively, with 14 bases between them. CDR3 DNA sequence: TGCGCCAGCAGCCGCGAGGGTGGGAGAAACACTGAAGCTTTCTTT. Protein: CASSREGGRNTEAFF.

This chain connects TRBV4-1 to TRBJ1-1; D possibly corresponds to TRBD1 (6 bases). The V gene lost 4 bases and the J gene lost 1 base, with 13 bases spanning the gap. The length of the CDR3 is 15 residues. Per germline, CDR1 MGHRA and CDR2 YSYEKL. The chain's CDR3 is CASSLAQTGNTEAFF. As DNA, the CDR3 is TGCGCCAGCAGCCTAGCTCAGACAGGGAACACTGAAGCTTTCTTT.

The gene calls are TRBV18 and TRBJ1-4; 7 nucleotides match TRBD1. This CDR3 is 16 amino acids long. Trimming took 0 bases from V and 4 from J; bases not matched to a gene: 5. Per the germline V gene, CDR1 is KGHSH and CDR2 is LQKENI. DNA of the CDR3: TGTGCCAGCTCACCACCCGGACAGGCCAGTAATGAAAAACTGTTTTTT. Its protein is CASSPPGQASNEKLFF.

This clone was detected a few times. The gene calls are TRBV9 and TRBJ1-6; a weak D match, TRBD1 (5 bases). Trimming removed 0 bases from V and 9 bases from J, with 10 bases in between. The CDR3 is 14 amino acids. The germline CDR1 and CDR2 sequences are SGDLS and YYNGEE. The CDR3 spells CASSVVQGGSPLHF. CDR3 nucleotides: TGTGCCAGCAGCGTAGTGCAGGGAGGTTCACCCCTCCACTTT.

This chain links TRBV9 with TRBJ2-1, with TRBD2 matching 7 bases. With 0 bases clipped from V and 5 bases from J, the junction kept 8 bases outside the gene matches. Germline values: CDR1 SGDLS, CDR2 YYNGEE. This CDR3 is 16 amino acids long. CDR3 sequence reads: CASSVVSSGKHNEQFF. The CDR3 DNA reads as TGTGCCAGCAGCGTAGTTTCTAGCGGAAAACACAATGAGCAGTTCTTC. The variable domain in full, completed from reference TRBV9 and TRBJ2-1, reads DSGVTQTPKHLITATGQRVTLRCSPRSGDLSVYWYQQSLDQGLQFLIQYYNGEERAKGNILERFSAQQFPDLHSELNLSSLELGDSALYFCASSVVSSGKHNEQFFGPGTRLTVL.

This clone was counted between two and nine times. The V and J genes are TRBV3-1 (or the pseudogene TRBV3-2) and TRBJ2-7; 14 nucleotides match TRBD2. The V gene end was trimmed by 4 bases and the J gene end by 3 bases; junction bases not matched to a gene: 2. CDR3 length equals 15 residues. Germline values: CDR1 LGHDT, CDR2 YNNKEL (reference sequence). This CDR3 is CASSPGTSGGYEQYF. In DNA form, the CDR3 reads TGTGCCAGCAGCCCCGGGACTAGCGGGGGCTACGAGCAGTACTTC.

The genes are TRBV7-9 and TRBJ2-5; 7 bases align to TRBD2. Per the germline V gene, CDR1 is SEHNR and CDR2 is FQNEAQ (reference sequence). This CDR3 comprises 14 residues. V shed 7 bases, J shed 1 base, and the junction held 6 bases outside the gene matches. CDR3 sequence reads: CASTPGRVQETQYF. CDR3 DNA: TGTGCCAGCACCCCAGGGAGGGTCCAAGAGACCCAGTACTTC.

The genes are TRBV6-6 and TRBJ2-3, with 9 bases that match TRBD2. The CDR3 loop spans 14 amino acids. V lost 10 bases and J lost 4; bases outside the gene matches: 9. Per the germline V gene, CDR1 is MNHNY and CDR2 is SVGAGI (reference sequence). CDR3 coding DNA: TGTGCCACAAGCGGGAGGAGAGGGGCAGATACGCAGTATTTT. The encoded protein is CATSGRRGADTQYF.

The chain links TRBV28 to TRBJ1-2; D gene ambiguous. V shed 7 bases and J shed 5 bases, with 14 bases lying between them. Germline CDR1 MDHEN, CDR2 SYDVKM. The CDR3 is 13 residues long. In DNA, the CDR3 is TGTGCCAGCACCACCGGGTCTCAATATGGCTACACCTTC. Translating it yields CASTTGSQYGYTF.